These T cell receptor beta chains were read from a single sample in a study of T cells after yellow fever vaccination. TCRdb fed the 5' RACE reads into MiXCR, producing one record per CDR3 protein. The sample holds 360,000 or so distinct CDR3 sequences, roughly 11% seen once. Sequenced here: PBMCs, sampled on the day of the first yellow fever vaccination. Source of these receptors: a man between 18 and 35 years old who received the YFV17D yellow fever vaccine. Each CDR3 is given with its conserved first and last residue. The order of the fields is clone size, CDR3 length, V gene, D gene, J gene, CDR3 protein. D genes are given only for firm matches. Clone size is given for some rows only: seen once, a few or many times, or a class if the clone is expanded.

abundance: NA
len: 16
v_gene: TRBV12-5
d_gene: TRBD1
j_gene: TRBJ1-1
CDR3aa: CASGSFGQGGNTEAFF

abundance: NA
len: 16
v_gene: TRBV12-3/TRBV12-4
d_gene: NA
j_gene: TRBJ2-2
CDR3aa: CASSSGIYAYTGELFF

abundance: many
len: 15
v_gene: TRBV5-1
d_gene: TRBD1
j_gene: TRBJ1-5
CDR3aa: CASSLAGQVNQPQHF

abundance: NA
len: 15
v_gene: TRBV6-1
d_gene: NA
j_gene: TRBJ1-3
CDR3aa: CASSSSPLPGNTIYF

abundance: many
len: 13
v_gene: TRBV20-1
d_gene: NA
j_gene: TRBJ2-1
CDR3aa: CSARSWAGNEQFF

abundance: few
len: 12
v_gene: TRBV5-1
d_gene: NA
j_gene: TRBJ2-7
CDR3aa: CASSGDNYEQYF

abundance: few
len: 11
v_gene: TRBV6-6
d_gene: NA
j_gene: TRBJ2-1
CDR3aa: CASSSLGEQFF

abundance: many
len: 13
v_gene: TRBV20-1
d_gene: TRBD2
j_gene: TRBJ2-5
CDR3aa: CSAEAGGIGTQYF

abundance: NA
len: 15
v_gene: TRBV5-1
d_gene: NA
j_gene: TRBJ2-6
CDR3aa: CASSLQHSGANVLTF

abundance: NA
len: 15
v_gene: TRBV11-3
d_gene: NA
j_gene: TRBJ2-5
CDR3aa: CASSLGRGATETQYF

abundance: NA
len: 15
v_gene: TRBV7-9
d_gene: TRBD1
j_gene: TRBJ2-5
CDR3aa: CASTQTKTGEETQYF

abundance: few
len: 17
v_gene: TRBV14
d_gene: NA
j_gene: TRBJ1-5
CDR3aa: CASSQDPQGKGNQPQHF

abundance: few
len: 14
v_gene: TRBV18
d_gene: TRBD1
j_gene: TRBJ2-7
CDR3aa: CASSRERQGYEQYF

abundance: NA
len: 13
v_gene: TRBV27
d_gene: NA
j_gene: TRBJ1-1
CDR3aa: CASSFMGDTEAFF

abundance: NA
len: 13
v_gene: TRBV28
d_gene: NA
j_gene: TRBJ2-3
CDR3aa: CASSWGLRGTQYF

abundance: NA
len: 15
v_gene: TRBV3-1
d_gene: TRBD1
j_gene: TRBJ1-6
CDR3aa: CASSQMDRLDSPLHF

abundance: few
len: 15
v_gene: TRBV9
d_gene: TRBD1
j_gene: TRBJ2-2
CDR3aa: CASSVSGTATGELFF

abundance: many
len: 14
v_gene: TRBV6-2/TRBV6-3
d_gene: NA
j_gene: TRBJ2-5
CDR3aa: CASSYGGYQETQYF

abundance: many
len: 13
v_gene: TRBV7-2
d_gene: NA
j_gene: TRBJ2-5
CDR3aa: CASSLGLGGTQYF

abundance: NA
len: 12
v_gene: TRBV5-1
d_gene: NA
j_gene: TRBJ2-3
CDR3aa: CACSAATDTQYF